This TCR beta chain was identified in a study of T cell responses to AZD1222 COVID-19 vaccine. Study observations and caveats: The breadth and depth of Spike-specific TCRs increased once two AZD1222 doses had been given. Among vaccine-associated CD4 TCRs, coverage spanned spike, with dominance at 160-218 and 743-854. Unmutated variant regions reportedly attract nearly half of all spike-specific TCRs.

With regard to this clone: Its antigen is unknown.

Profiling relied on immunoSEQ multiplex PCR, and the TCRdb table lists in-frame clones only, not all of them. The sample carries about 150,000 clones, about 87% recorded once. The ends were cut back, 5 bases at V and 4 bases at J, with 18 bases in the middle. CDR1 and CDR2 (germline): SGHAT, FQNNGV. The CDR3 extends over 16 amino acids. The material was peripheral blood, obtained on day 0 of AZD1222 vaccination. The chain has TRBV11-2 and TRBJ1-3; no firm D call. The sequence was obtained from an adult in good health. The CDR3: CASSTTVGGIGNTIYF. DNA for the CDR3: TGTGCCAGCAGCACCACAGTGGGTGGAATCGGAAACACCATATATTTT. Combining the CDR3 with reference TRBV11-2 and TRBJ1-3 gives the whole variable domain EAGVAQSPRYKIIEKRQSVAFWCNPISGHATLYWYQQILGQGPKLLIQFQNNGVVDDSQLPKDRFSAERLKGVDSTLKIQPAKLEDSAVYLCASSTTVGGIGNTIYFGEGSWLTVV.